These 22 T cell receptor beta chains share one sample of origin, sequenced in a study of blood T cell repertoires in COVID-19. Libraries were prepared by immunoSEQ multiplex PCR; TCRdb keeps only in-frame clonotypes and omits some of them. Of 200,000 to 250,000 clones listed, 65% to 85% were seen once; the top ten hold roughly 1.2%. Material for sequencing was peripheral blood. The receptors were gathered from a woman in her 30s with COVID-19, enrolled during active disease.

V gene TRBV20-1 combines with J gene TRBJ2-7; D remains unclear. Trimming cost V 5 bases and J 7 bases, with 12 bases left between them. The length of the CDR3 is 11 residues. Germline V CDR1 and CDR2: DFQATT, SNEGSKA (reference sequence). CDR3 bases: TGCAGTGCTGCGCCGTCTTTAGAGCAGTACTTC. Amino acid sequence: CSAAPSLEQYF.

The chain's CDR3 is CASSQRFQGGFQDTQYF. CDR3 nucleotides: TGCGCCAGCAGCCAAAGGTTTCAGGGGGGATTTCAGGATACGCAGTATTTT. The rearrangement links TRBV4-1 to TRBJ2-3; possible D gene TRBD1, 7 bases. From germline, CDR1 is MGHRA and CDR2 YSYEKL. With 2 bases removed from V and 6 bases from J, the gap between germline ends came to 21 bases. This CDR3 comprises 17 residues.

For the CDR3, the DNA is TGTGCCAGCAGCGTTACTAGCGGCTACAATGAGCAGTTCTTC. This translates into CASSVTSGYNEQFF. The rearrangement uses TRBV9 and TRBJ2-1; 8 nucleotides align to TRBD2. After removal of 2 bases from V and 3 bases from J, the junction contained 1 base not matched to a gene. Germline CDR1 is SGDLS and CDR2 is YYNGEE. The CDR3 contains 14 residues. Full variable domain (outside the CDR3, taken from reference TRBV9 and TRBJ2-1): DSGVTQTPKHLITATGQRVTLRCSPRSGDLSVYWYQQSLDQGLQFLIQYYNGEERAKGNILERFSAQQFPDLHSELNLSSLELGDSALYFCASSVTSGYNEQFFGPGTRLTVL.

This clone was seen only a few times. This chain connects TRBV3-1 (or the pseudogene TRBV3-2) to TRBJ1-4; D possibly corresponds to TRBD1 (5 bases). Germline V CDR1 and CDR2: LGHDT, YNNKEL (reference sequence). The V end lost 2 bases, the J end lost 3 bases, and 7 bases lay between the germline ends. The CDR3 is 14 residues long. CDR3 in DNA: TGTGCCAGCAGCCAACAGGGCCCTAATGAAAAACTGTTTTTT. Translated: CASSQQGPNEKLFF.

CDR3 amino acids: CASSERGALRGYTF. The CDR3 nucleotides are TGCGCCAGCAGTGAGCGGGGGGCGCTTCGTGGCTACACCTTC. The chain couples TRBV10-2 to TRBJ1-2, with D possibly TRBD1 on 6 matching bases. In germline, CDR1 is WSHSY, CDR2 SAAADI. CDR3 length: 14 amino acids. The V end was cut by 2 bases, the J end by 7 bases, with 14 bases between.

The CDR3 DNA follows: TGTGCCAGCTCCCAGGACAGGGTTAACCGCAACGTCCTGACTTTC. It codes for CASSQDRVNRNVLTF. The chain joins TRBV18 to TRBJ2-6, with 8 nucleotides matching TRBD1. CDR3 length: 15 residues. V lost 6 bases and J lost 9; bases outside the gene matches: 10. Per germline, CDR1 KGHSH and CDR2 LQKENI.

CDR3 region: CASSLGRGVSSYEQYF. The CDR3, as DNA: TGTGCCAGCAGTTTGGGCAGGGGTGTTAGCTCCTACGAGCAGTACTTC. This chain uses TRBV28 with TRBJ2-7; tentatively, D is TRBD1 (6 bases). This CDR3 has 16 amino acids. CDR1 and CDR2 (germline): MDHEN, SYDVKM. Trimming cost V 3 bases and J 0 bases, with 15 bases left between them.

CDR3 bases: TGTGCTAGTGGTTTGGGACAGGGGGAATGGCCCCAGCATTTT. Translated, it gives CASGLGQGEWPQHF. The chain uses TRBV12-5 and TRBJ1-5; TRBD1 matches at 9 bases. J lost 9 bases, V lost 1 base, and 4 bases had no gene match. CDR3 length: 14 amino acids. From germline, CDR1 is LGHNT and CDR2 FRNRAP.

The CDR3 loop is CASSLGGTGVADTQYF. In DNA form, the CDR3 reads TGTGCCAGCAGCTTAGGGGGGACAGGGGTGGCAGATACGCAGTATTTT. This sequence joins TRBV7-6 and TRBJ2-3; 10 bases match TRBD1. V lost 1 base to trimming and J lost 4 bases; unmatched junction nucleotides: 5. Germline CDR1 SGHVS, CDR2 FNYEAQ. The CDR3 contains 16 residues.

CDR3 in DNA: TGTGCCAGCAGCTTGGGACAGATGCAACCTTACGAGCAGTACTTC. Its translation is CASSLGQMQPYEQYF. J is TRBJ2-7 and V is TRBV5-4; the D gene is possibly TRBD1 (5 bases). The germline gives CDR1 SGHNT, CDR2 YYREEE (reference sequence). Trimming cost V 0 bases and J 4 bases, with 14 bases left between them. The CDR3 spans 15 residues.

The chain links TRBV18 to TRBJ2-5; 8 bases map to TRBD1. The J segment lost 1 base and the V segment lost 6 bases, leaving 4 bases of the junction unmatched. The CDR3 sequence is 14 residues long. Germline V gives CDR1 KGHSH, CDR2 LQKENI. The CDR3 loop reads CASSPGQVQETQYF. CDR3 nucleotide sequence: TGTGCCAGCTCTCCGGGACAGGTCCAAGAGACCCAGTACTTC.

CDR3 sequence: CASSLGLAGVYEQYF. In DNA, the CDR3 is TGTGCCAGCAGCCTGGGACTAGCGGGAGTCTACGAGCAGTACTTC. This chain links TRBV5-4 with TRBJ2-7; the match to TRBD2 covers 14 bases. CDR3 size: 15 residues. Losses at the gene ends were 4 bases for V and 3 bases for J; bases not matched to a gene: 3. Germline V CDR1 and CDR2: SGHNT, YYREEE (reference sequence).

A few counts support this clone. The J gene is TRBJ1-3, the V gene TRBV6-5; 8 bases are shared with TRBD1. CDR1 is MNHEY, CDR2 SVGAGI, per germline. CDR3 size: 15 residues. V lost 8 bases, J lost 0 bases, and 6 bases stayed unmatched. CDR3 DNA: TGTGCCAGCGGACAGGGTTTACTCTCTGGAAACACCATATATTTT. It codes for CASGQGLLSGNTIYF.

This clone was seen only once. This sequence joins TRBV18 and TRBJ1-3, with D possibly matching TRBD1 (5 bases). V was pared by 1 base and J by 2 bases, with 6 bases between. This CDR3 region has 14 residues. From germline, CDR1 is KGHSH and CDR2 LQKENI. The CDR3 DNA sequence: TGTGCCAGCTCACCACAGGGGACTGGAAACACCATATATTTT. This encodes CASSPQGTGNTIYF.

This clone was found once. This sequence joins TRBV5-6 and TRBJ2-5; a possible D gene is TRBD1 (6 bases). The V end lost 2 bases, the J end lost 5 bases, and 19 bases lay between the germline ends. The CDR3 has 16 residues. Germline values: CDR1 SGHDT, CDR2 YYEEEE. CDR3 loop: CASSFDISGHGETQYF. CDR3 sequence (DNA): TGTGCCAGCAGCTTCGACATATCGGGACATGGGGAGACCCAGTACTTC.

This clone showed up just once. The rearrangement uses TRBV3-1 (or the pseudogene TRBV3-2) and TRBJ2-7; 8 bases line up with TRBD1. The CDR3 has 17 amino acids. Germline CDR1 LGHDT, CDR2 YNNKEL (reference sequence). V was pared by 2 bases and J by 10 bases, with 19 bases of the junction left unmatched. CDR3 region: CASSQNSLTGAPSTQYF. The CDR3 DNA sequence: TGTGCCAGCAGCCAAAACTCCCTGACAGGGGCCCCATCTACCCAGTACTTC.

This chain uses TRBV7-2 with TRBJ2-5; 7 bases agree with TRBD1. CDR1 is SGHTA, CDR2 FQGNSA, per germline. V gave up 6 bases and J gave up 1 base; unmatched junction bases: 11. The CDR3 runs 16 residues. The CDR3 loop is CASSFPQAGGQETQYF. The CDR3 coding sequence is TGTGCCAGCAGTTTTCCCCAAGCAGGGGGCCAAGAGACCCAGTACTTC.

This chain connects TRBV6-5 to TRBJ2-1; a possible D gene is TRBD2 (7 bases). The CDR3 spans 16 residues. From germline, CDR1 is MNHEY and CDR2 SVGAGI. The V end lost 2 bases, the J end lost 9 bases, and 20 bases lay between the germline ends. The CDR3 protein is CASSYGAGEGTIEQFF. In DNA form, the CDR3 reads TGTGCCAGCAGTTACGGTGCGGGGGAGGGGACAATTGAGCAGTTCTTC.

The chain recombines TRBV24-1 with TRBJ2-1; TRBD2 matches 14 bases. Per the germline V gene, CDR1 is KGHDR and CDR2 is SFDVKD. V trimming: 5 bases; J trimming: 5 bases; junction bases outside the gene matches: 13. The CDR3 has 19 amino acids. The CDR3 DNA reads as TGTGCCACCAGTGTCGGAACTGGGACTAGCGGGAGCCCAGACAATGAGCAGTTCTTC. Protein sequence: CATSVGTGTSGSPDNEQFF.

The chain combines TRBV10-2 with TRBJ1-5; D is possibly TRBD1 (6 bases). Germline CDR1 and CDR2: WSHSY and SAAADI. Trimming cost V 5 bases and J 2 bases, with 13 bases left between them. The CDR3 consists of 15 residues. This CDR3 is CASSSQQGGNQPQHF. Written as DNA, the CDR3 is TGCGCCAGCAGTTCCCAACAGGGTGGCAATCAGCCCCAGCATTTT.

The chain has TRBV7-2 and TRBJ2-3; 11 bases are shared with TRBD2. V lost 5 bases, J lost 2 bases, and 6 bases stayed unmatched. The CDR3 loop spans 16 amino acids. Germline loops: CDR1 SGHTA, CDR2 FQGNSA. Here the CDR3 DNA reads TGTGCCAGCAGCAAGAGACTAGCGGGGACCACAGATACGCAGTATTTT. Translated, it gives CASSKRLAGTTDTQYF.

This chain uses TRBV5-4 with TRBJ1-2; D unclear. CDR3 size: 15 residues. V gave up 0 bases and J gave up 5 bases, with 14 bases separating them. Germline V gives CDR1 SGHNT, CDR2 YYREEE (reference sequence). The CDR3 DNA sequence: TGTGCCAGCAGCTTGGGAGCGAGTCAAAGTTATGGCTACACCTTC. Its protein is CASSLGASQSYGYTF.